The 19 T cell receptor beta chains below come from one sample, sequenced in a study of Ad26.COV2.S vaccination and SARS-CoV-2 variants. Method: immunoSEQ multiplex PCR; TCRdb's copy keeps in-frame clones and lacks some. The sample records fewer than 400,000 clones, approximately 91% being singletons. Specified treatment: roughly 20 received Ad26.COV2.S at low or high dose, single or two shots; several received placebo; per-sample allocation not given. Material that was analyzed had been drawn on day 63 after the first vaccine or placebo injection. Sequenced material: peripheral blood, taken in a trial of Ad26.COV2.S vaccine versus placebo. Receptors originate from a person between 18 and 60 years old who received the Ad26.COV2.S COVID-19 vaccine or a placebo.

The rearrangement joins TRBV11-2 to TRBJ1-3; D unclear. Trimming removed 1 base from V and 11 bases from J, with 12 bases in between. Germline V gene lookup returns CDR1 SGHAT and CDR2 FQNNGV. The CDR3 is made up of 13 amino acids. DNA of the CDR3: TGTGCCAGCAGCTTAGCCCCGGAGTACGCCATATATTTT. Translation: CASSLAPEYAIYF.

The chain combines TRBV9 with TRBJ2-1, with TRBD2 matching 8 bases. Germline V gene lookup returns CDR1 SGDLS and CDR2 YYNGEE. After removal of 2 bases from V and 5 bases from J, the junction contained 6 bases not matched to a gene. The CDR3 runs to 15 residues. The CDR3 DNA sequence: TGTGCCAGCAGCGTCACAGCGGGAGCCGACAATGAGCAGTTCTTC. Protein: CASSVTAGADNEQFF.

The V call is TRBV28, the J call TRBJ2-7; D is ambiguous. There are 14 residues in the CDR3. From germline, CDR1 is MDHEN and CDR2 SYDVKM. V was pared by 1 base and J by 3 bases, with 10 bases between. CDR3 residues: CASSLSDGYYEQYF. The DNA of the CDR3 is TGTGCCAGCAGTTTATCGGACGGGTACTACGAGCAGTACTTC. Variable domain in full (rest from reference TRBV28 and TRBJ2-7): DVKVTQSSRYLVKRTGEKVFLECVQDMDHENMFWYRQDPGLGLRLIYFSYDVKMKEKGDIPEGYSVSREKKERFSLILESASTNQTSMYLCASSLSDGYYEQYFGPGTRLTVT.

This clone was found once. V usage is TRBV2 and J usage is TRBJ2-1; TRBD2 matches 10 bases. V lost 5 bases to trimming and J lost 1 base; unmatched junction nucleotides: 14. This CDR3 has 19 residues. Germline V lookup: CDR1 SNHLY, CDR2 FYNNEI. In nucleotides, the CDR3 is TGTGCCAGCAGTATTGATAAGTCGGGACTAGCGCGATCCTACAATGAGCAGTTCTTC. This gives the protein CASSIDKSGLARSYNEQFF.

The rearrangement uses TRBV15 and TRBJ2-2; possible D gene TRBD2, 5 bases. The germline gives CDR1 LNHNV, CDR2 YYDKDF (reference sequence). Trimming took 3 bases from V and 4 from J, leaving 12 bases between them. The CDR3 spans 15 residues. As DNA, the CDR3 is TGTGCCACCAGCAGGAGGACGGGATTCACCGGGGAGCTGTTTTTT. This translates into CATSRRTGFTGELFF.

The genes are TRBV12-3 or TRBV12-4 and TRBJ2-3, with D perhaps TRBD2 (5 bases). V lost 3 bases and J lost 8, with 12 bases in between. The CDR3 has 13 amino acids. The CDR3 reads CASSLTEAGTQYF. Here the CDR3 DNA reads TGTGCCAGCAGTTTGACTGAGGCGGGTACGCAGTATTTT.

With regard to this clone: Other DNA sequences from this sample encode an identical CDR3 as well. The rearrangement joins TRBV28 to TRBJ2-3; TRBD2 aligns across 8 bases. The CDR3 consists of 14 residues. The J segment lost 1 base and the V segment lost 6 bases, leaving 3 bases of the junction unmatched. Germline values: CDR1 MDHEN, CDR2 SYDVKM. The CDR3 here is CASSSGGGTDTQYF. CDR3 sequence (DNA): TGTGCCAGCAGCTCGGGGGGGGGCACAGATACGCAGTATTTT.

This rearrangement joins TRBV30 to TRBJ2-1; 12 positions match TRBD2. Germline-derived CDR1 and CDR2 are GTSNPN and SVGIG (reference sequence). V gave up 1 base and J gave up 7 bases; unmatched junction bases: 5. The CDR3 is 15 residues long. The CDR3: CAWSGKTSGRNEQFF. The DNA of the CDR3 is TGTGCCTGGAGTGGAAAGACTAGCGGGAGAAATGAGCAGTTCTTC.

The chain is built from TRBV5-6 and TRBJ1-6, with TRBD1 matching 9 bases. Germline lookup yields CDR1 SGHDT and CDR2 YYEEEE. CDR3 length equals 16 residues. V was pared by 3 bases and J by 7 bases, with 8 bases of the junction left unmatched. The CDR3: CASSSLRQGGNSPLHF. CDR3 DNA: TGTGCCAGCAGCTCCCTTCGACAGGGGGGAAATTCACCCCTCCACTTT.

The chain uses TRBV14 and TRBJ1-4, with D hard to call. Germline lookup yields CDR1 SGHDN and CDR2 FVKESK. The germline V and J ends were trimmed by 0 bases and 5 bases, with 13 bases remaining between them. The CDR3 covers 16 residues. The CDR3 spells CASSQDYASLNEKLFF. The CDR3 nucleotides read TGTGCCAGCAGCCAAGATTATGCCAGCTTAAATGAAAAACTGTTTTTT.

This chain links TRBV3-1 (or the pseudogene TRBV3-2) with TRBJ2-3, with D possibly being TRBD1 (7 bases). Germline values: CDR1 LGHDT, CDR2 YNNKEL (reference sequence). V was shortened by 0 bases and J by 5 bases, with 15 bases between the two germline ends. This CDR3 spans 16 amino acids. This CDR3 is CASSQDVSGGRDTQYF. Written as DNA, the CDR3 is TGTGCCAGCAGCCAAGACGTGTCAGGGGGGAGAGATACGCAGTATTTT.

This clone was found once. The CDR3 loop is CASSFGGREAFF. As DNA, the CDR3 is TGTGCCAGCAGTTTCGGGGGGAGAGAAGCTTTCTTT. The chain couples TRBV28 to TRBJ1-1; tentatively, D is TRBD1 (5 bases). The germline gives CDR1 MDHEN, CDR2 SYDVKM. V lost 3 bases to trimming and J lost 8 bases, with 10 bases between them. This CDR3 region has 12 residues. Drawing the rest from reference TRBV28 and TRBJ1-1, the complete variable domain is DVKVTQSSRYLVKRTGEKVFLECVQDMDHENMFWYRQDPGLGLRLIYFSYDVKMKEKGDIPEGYSVSREKKERFSLILESASTNQTSMYLCASSFGGREAFFGQGTRLTVV.

This chain links TRBV28 with TRBJ1-1; D gene ambiguous. The V gene lost 2 bases and the J gene lost 11 bases, with 12 bases spanning the gap. The germline gives CDR1 MDHEN, CDR2 SYDVKM. This CDR3 is 12 amino acids long. CDR3 sequence (DNA): TGTGCCAGCAGTTTAGTCAGGAGCGGGGCTTTCTTT. The encoded protein is CASSLVRSGAFF.

J is TRBJ2-1 and V is TRBV7-2, with D perhaps matching TRBD1 (6 bases). Germline V lookup: CDR1 SGHTA, CDR2 FQGNSA. This CDR3 has 13 amino acids. V was clipped by 6 bases and J by 6 bases, with 12 bases between them. CDR3 nucleotides: TGTGCCAGCAGATCTGACAGGACCAATGAGCAGTTCTTC. This translates into CASRSDRTNEQFF.

The chain links TRBV5-4 to TRBJ2-5; TRBD2 agrees at 8 bases. This CDR3 has 13 amino acids. J was trimmed by 4 bases and V by 4 bases; bases with no gene match: 3. CDR1 SGHNT and CDR2 YYREEE come from the germline V gene (reference sequence). The CDR3 region is CASSQGLGETQYF. Written as DNA, the CDR3 is TGTGCCAGCAGCCAGGGACTAGGAGAGACCCAGTACTTC.

This chain uses TRBV10-3 with TRBJ2-3; possible D gene TRBD1, 6 bases. The V gene lost 10 bases and the J gene lost 1 base, with 12 bases spanning the gap. CDR3 size: 13 residues. Germline values: CDR1 ENHRY, CDR2 SYGVKD. Here the CDR3 reads CATLRQGTDTQYF. CDR3 DNA sequence: TGTGCCACCCTAAGACAGGGCACAGATACGCAGTATTTT.

The chain couples TRBV6-5 to TRBJ2-7; 8 bases agree with TRBD1. V shed 5 bases and J 6 bases; nucleotides not matched to a gene: 12. The CDR3 covers 15 residues. The germline V gene encodes CDR1 MNHEY and CDR2 SVGAGI. CDR3 coding DNA: TGTGCCAGCAGTCCCCTCATCGGACAGGGTAGCGAGCAGTACTTC. It specifies CASSPLIGQGSEQYF.

This chain uses TRBV3-1 (or the pseudogene TRBV3-2) with TRBJ1-6; D remains unclear. From germline, CDR1 is LGHDT and CDR2 YNNKEL (reference sequence). V was trimmed by 5 bases and J by 0 bases, leaving 11 bases between them. The CDR3 length is 16 residues. The CDR3 nucleotides read TGTGCCAGCAGCGAACTGGGTAGCTCCTATAATTCACCCCTCCACTTT. Residues: CASSELGSSYNSPLHF.

The V gene is TRBV2, the J gene TRBJ2-1; no clear D gene. This CDR3 has 13 amino acids. Trimming removed 1 base at V and 4 bases at J, with 5 bases between. In germline, CDR1 is SNHLY, CDR2 FYNNEI. CDR3: CASSEGVYNEQFF. CDR3 in DNA: TGTGCCAGCAGTGAAGGAGTATACAATGAGCAGTTCTTC.